This is a list of T cell receptor beta chains from one sample in a study of cytomegalovirus exposure and HLA in healthy donors. Clones were read by immunoSEQ multiplex PCR, and TCRdb kept only the in-frame ones, dropping some. The sample yields roughly 120,000 clones, roughly 67% seen once. Sequencing input: PBMCs. These receptors all come from a man between 35 and 55 years old in good health and CMV-seronegative. Both conserved end residues are part of each CDR3. A D gene is named only where the DNA matches it firmly. Clone sizes are given selectively: once, few, many, or a class where the clone is expanded.

clone size	V gene	J gene	D gene	CDR3 protein	CDR3 DNA
.	TRBV4-1	TRBJ2-1	TRBD1	CASSHGQGHYNEQFF	TGCGCCAGCAGCCATGGACAGGGGCATTACAATGAGCAGTTCTTC
.	TRBV7-9	TRBJ2-3	.	CASSWDPGGHDTQYF	TGTGCCAGCAGCTGGGACCCCGGAGGGCACGATACGCAGTATTTT
.	TRBV27	TRBJ2-7	.	CASSPTLSSYEQYF	TGTGCCAGCAGTCCGACTCTCAGCTCCTACGAGCAGTACTTC
.	TRBV7-2	TRBJ1-4	.	CASSSDSATNEKLFF	TGTGCCAGCAGCTCGGACAGTGCAACTAATGAAAAACTGTTTTTT
.	TRBV14	TRBJ2-7	.	CASSQVEQVYEQYF	TGTGCCAGCAGCCAAGTGGAACAGGTATACGAGCAGTACTTC
once	TRBV28	TRBJ1-4	TRBD1	CASSLSDRDGEKLFF	TGTGCCAGCAGTTTATCTGACAGGGACGGTGAAAAACTGTTTTTT
few	TRBV30	TRBJ2-7	TRBD1	CAWGQGDREQYF	TGTGCCTGGGGACAGGGAGATCGCGAGCAGTACTTC
.	TRBV4-1	TRBJ2-7	TRBD2	CASSPLTSGDSYEQYF	TGCGCCAGCAGCCCCCTAACTAGCGGGGACTCCTACGAGCAGTACTTC
.	TRBV7-2	TRBJ2-1	TRBD2	CASSSSLAGGSYNEQFF	TGTGCCAGCAGCTCGAGCTTAGCGGGAGGCTCCTACAATGAGCAGTTCTTC
.	TRBV14	TRBJ2-7	.	CASSQRDLTREYF	TGTGCCAGCAGCCAACGAGACCTGACTAGGGAGTACTTC
.	TRBV5-1	TRBJ1-4	TRBD1	CASSGGQGFEKLFF	TGCGCCAGCAGCGGGGGACAGGGGTTTGAAAAACTGTTTTTT
.	TRBV7-2	TRBJ1-3	TRBD1	CASSDRGRYGNTIYF	TGTGCCAGCAGCGACAGGGGGCGTTATGGAAACACCATATATTTT
.	TRBV7-8	TRBJ2-3	.	CASSLAGGRADTQYF	TGTGCCAGCAGCTTAGCGGGGGGGCGAGCAGATACGCAGTATTTT
.	TRBV5-6	TRBJ1-5	.	CASSLAGFNQPQHF	TGTGCCAGCAGCTTGGCGGGATTCAATCAGCCCCAGCATTTT